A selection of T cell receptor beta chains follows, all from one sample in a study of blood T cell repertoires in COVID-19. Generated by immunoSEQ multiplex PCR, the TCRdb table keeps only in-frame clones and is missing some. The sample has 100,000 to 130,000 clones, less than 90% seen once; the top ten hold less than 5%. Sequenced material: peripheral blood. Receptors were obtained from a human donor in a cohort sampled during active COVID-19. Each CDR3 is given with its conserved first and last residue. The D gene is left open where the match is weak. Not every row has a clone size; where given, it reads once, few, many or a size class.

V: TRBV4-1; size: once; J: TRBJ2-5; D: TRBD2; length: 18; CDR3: CASSQTVDLAGLSWTQYF; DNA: TGCGCCAGCAGCCAAACCGTGGATCTAGCGGGACTATCTTGGACCCAGTACTTC
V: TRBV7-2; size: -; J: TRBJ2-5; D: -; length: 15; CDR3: CASSVGGVARETQYF; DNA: TGTGCCAGCAGCGTAGGTGGAGTAGCGCGGGAGACCCAGTACTTC
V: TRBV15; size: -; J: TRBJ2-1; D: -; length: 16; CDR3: CATSRDPGVAYNEQFF; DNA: TGTGCCACCAGCAGAGATCCCGGGGTCGCCTACAATGAGCAGTTCTTC
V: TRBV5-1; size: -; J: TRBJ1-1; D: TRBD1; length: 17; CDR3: CASSLTNRGARGTEAFF; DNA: TGCGCCAGCAGCTTGACAAACAGGGGTGCCCGGGGAACTGAAGCTTTCTTT
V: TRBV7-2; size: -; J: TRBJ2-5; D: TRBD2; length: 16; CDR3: CASSLGGASGIGTQYF; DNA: TGTGCCAGCAGCTTAGGAGGGGCTAGCGGGATTGGGACCCAGTACTTC
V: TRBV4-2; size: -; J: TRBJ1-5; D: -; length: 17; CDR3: CASSQNPKGGSAQPQHF; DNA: TGTGCCAGCAGCCAAAACCCTAAGGGGGGGAGCGCTCAGCCCCAGCATTTT
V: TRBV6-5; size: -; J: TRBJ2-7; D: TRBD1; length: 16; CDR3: CASSYSRDRISYEQYF; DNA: TGTGCCAGCAGTTACTCCCGGGACAGAATCTCCTACGAGCAGTACTTC
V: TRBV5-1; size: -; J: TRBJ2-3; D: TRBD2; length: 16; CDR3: CASSLRTSGTGDTQYF; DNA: TGCGCCAGCAGCTTGAGGACTAGCGGGACCGGAGATACGCAGTATTTT
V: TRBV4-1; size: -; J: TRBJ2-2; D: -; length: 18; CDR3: CASSQGPPTRGDTGELFF; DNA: TGCGCCAGCAGCCAAGGGCCCCCGACTAGGGGCGACACCGGGGAGCTGTTTTTT
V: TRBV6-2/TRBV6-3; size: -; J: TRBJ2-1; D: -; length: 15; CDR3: CASSYSIFGGNEQFF; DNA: TGTGCCAGCAGTTACTCGATTTTCGGGGGCAATGAGCAGTTCTTC
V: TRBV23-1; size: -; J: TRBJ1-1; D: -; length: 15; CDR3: CASSHPAGQPGEAFF; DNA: TGCGCCAGCAGTCACCCAGCCGGACAGCCCGGGGAAGCTTTCTTT
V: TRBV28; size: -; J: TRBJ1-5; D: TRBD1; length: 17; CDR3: CASSLTLNRGSNQPQHF; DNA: TGTGCCAGCAGCCTGACGCTTAACAGGGGCAGCAATCAGCCCCAGCATTTT
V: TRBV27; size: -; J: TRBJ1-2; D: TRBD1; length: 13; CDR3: CASRSFRGKGYTF; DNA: TGTGCCAGCAGGAGTTTCAGGGGGAAAGGCTACACCTTC
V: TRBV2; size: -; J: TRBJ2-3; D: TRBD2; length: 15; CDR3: CASRPTSGSTDTQYF; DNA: TGTGCCAGCAGACCGACTAGCGGGAGCACAGATACGCAGTATTTT
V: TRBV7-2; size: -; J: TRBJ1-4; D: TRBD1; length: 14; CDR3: CASSRGQGTEKLFF; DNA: TGTGCCAGCAGCCGGGGACAGGGGACGGAAAAACTGTTTTTT
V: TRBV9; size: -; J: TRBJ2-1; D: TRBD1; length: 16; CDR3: CASSPGTGTTYNEQFF; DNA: TGTGCCAGCAGCCCCGGGACAGGGACGACCTACAATGAGCAGTTCTTC
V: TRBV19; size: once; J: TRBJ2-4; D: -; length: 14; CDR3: CASSIPGRVDIQYF; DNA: TGTGCCAGTAGTATACCGGGCAGGGTGGACATTCAGTACTTC
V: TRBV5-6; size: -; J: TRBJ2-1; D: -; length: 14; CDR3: CASSWRGGYNEQFF; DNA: TGTGCCAGCAGCTGGAGGGGCGGGTACAATGAGCAGTTCTTC
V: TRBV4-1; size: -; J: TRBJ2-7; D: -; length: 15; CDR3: CASSETVQSSYEQYF; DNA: TGCGCCAGCAGCGAAACAGTCCAGAGCTCCTACGAGCAGTACTTC
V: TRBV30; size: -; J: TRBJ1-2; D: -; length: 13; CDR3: CAWSAGRFYGYTF; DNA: TGTGCCTGGAGTGCAGGGCGGTTCTATGGCTACACCTTC
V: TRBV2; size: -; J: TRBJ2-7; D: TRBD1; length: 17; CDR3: CASSGFEVRQGAYEQYF; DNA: TGTGCCAGCAGTGGGTTTGAGGTCCGACAGGGGGCCTACGAGCAGTACTTC
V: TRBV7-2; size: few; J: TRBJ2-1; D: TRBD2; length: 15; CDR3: CASSPRTSGMAEQFF; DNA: TGTGCCAGCAGCCCAAGGACTAGCGGGATGGCTGAGCAGTTCTTC
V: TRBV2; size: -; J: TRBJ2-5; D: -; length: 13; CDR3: CASRELPSETQYF; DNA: TGTGCCAGCAGGGAACTACCATCCGAGACCCAGTACTTC
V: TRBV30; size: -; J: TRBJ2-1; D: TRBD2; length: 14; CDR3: CAWSVSGSTNEQFF; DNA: TGTGCCTGGAGTGTTAGCGGGAGTACTAATGAGCAGTTCTTC
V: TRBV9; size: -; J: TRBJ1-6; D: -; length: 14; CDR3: CASSVEQGISPLHF; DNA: TGTGCCAGCAGCGTAGAACAGGGTATCTCACCCCTCCACTTT
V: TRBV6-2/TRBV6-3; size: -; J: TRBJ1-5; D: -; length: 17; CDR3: CASSYVIGQLDNQPQHF; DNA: TGTGCCAGCAGTTACGTAATTGGACAGCTAGACAATCAGCCCCAGCATTTT
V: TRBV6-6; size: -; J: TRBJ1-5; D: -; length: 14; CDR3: CASSSGSGAQPQHF; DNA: TGTGCCAGCAGTTCCGGTTCAGGGGCTCAGCCCCAGCATTTT
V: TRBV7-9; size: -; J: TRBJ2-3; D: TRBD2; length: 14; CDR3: CASSLTSGMDTQYF; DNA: TGTGCCAGCAGCTTGACTAGCGGGATGGATACGCAGTATTTT
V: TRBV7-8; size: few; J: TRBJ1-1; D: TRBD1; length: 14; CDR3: CASSLASDRAEAFF; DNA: TGTGCCAGCAGCTTAGCGTCGGACAGGGCTGAAGCTTTCTTT
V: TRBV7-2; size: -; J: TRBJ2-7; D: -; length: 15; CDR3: CASSFFRGDPYEQYF; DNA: TGTGCCAGCAGCTTCTTCAGGGGAGATCCCTACGAGCAGTACTTC